The sequence of this TCR beta chain was determined in a study of cytomegalovirus exposure and HLA in healthy donors. Study-wide background: Some 85 million unique TCRs, all from HLA-typed donors, were included in an early release of the data.

The CDR3 is 14 residues long. Germline loops: CDR1 SGHNT, CDR2 YYREEE (reference sequence). V lost 4 bases to trimming and J lost 7 bases; unmatched junction nucleotides: 6. Amplification used 60 Vbeta primers and 13 Jbeta primers. Assay used: immunoSEQ multiplex PCR; TCRdb lists only in-frame clones, some missing. This sample yields about 160,000 clones, of which around 79% are seen a single time; over 0.95% belongs to the top ten. Details on this clone: Its antigen is not known.

Whole-study findings and limits: Later findings reportedly placed an Asian-associated ancestry cluster below the roughly 730-donor mean for N-insertions. TCR beta chain V- and J-gene trimming was linked, in a later analysis, to a missense variant in DCLRE1C. Most of the CMV-associated TCR beta chains (in a later analysis) appeared to be HLA-restricted.

Sequenced input: PBMCs. This clonotype was obtained from a woman between 45 and 60 years old in good health and CMV-seropositive. The rearrangement links TRBV5-4 to TRBJ2-5; 11 nucleotides line up with TRBD2. CDR3 loop: CASSPDSGGGTQYF. The CDR3 nucleotides are TGTGCCAGCAGCCCCGATAGCGGGGGGGGGACCCAGTACTTC.